This T cell receptor (beta chain) was captured by sequencing in a study of OX40 agonist ivuxolimab in advanced cancers. Data came from immunoSEQ multiplex PCR; TCRdb stores just in-frame clones and leaves some out. The sample contains about 100,000 clones, 85% to 90% of which appear only once. CDR1 and CDR2 from the germline V gene are SGHNT and YENEEA. V lost 0 bases, J lost 0 bases, and 5 bases lay in between. The CDR3 is 15 amino acids. Turning to this clone: The antigen is undetermined.

Study outcomes and limitations: Among patients with partial responses at 0.1-3.0 mg/kg, clonal expansion was among the lowest.

This receptor was identified in an adult with an advanced solid tumor such as melanoma, head and neck, liver or kidney cancer. The sequenced sample was CD4+ or CD8+ T cells sorted from blood, obtained in a trial of the OX40 agonist ivuxolimab. V and J are TRBV11-3 and TRBJ2-2; no firm D call. In DNA form, the CDR3 reads TGTGCCAGCAGCTTAGATGGGCCGAACACCGGGGAGCTGTTTTTT. It is translated as CASSLDGPNTGELFF.